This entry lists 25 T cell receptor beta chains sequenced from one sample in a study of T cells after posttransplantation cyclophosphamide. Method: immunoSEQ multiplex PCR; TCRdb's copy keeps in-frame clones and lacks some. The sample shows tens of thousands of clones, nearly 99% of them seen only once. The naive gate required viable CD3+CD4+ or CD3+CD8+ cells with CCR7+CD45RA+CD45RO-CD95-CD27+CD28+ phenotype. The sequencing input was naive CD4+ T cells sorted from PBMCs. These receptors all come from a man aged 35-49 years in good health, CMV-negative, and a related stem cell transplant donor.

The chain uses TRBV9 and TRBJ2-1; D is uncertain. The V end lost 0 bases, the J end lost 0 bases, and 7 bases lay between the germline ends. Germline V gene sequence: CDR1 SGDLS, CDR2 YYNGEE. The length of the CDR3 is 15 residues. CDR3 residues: CASSVELSSYNEQFF. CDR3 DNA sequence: TGTGCCAGCAGCGTAGAGTTGAGCTCCTACAATGAGCAGTTCTTC.

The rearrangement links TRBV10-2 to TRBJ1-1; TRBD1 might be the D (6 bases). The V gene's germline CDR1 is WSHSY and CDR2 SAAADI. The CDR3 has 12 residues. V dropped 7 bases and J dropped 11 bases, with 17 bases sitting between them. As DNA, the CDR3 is TGCGCCAGCATCCACCCCTCCGGACAGGCTTTCTTT. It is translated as CASIHPSGQAFF.

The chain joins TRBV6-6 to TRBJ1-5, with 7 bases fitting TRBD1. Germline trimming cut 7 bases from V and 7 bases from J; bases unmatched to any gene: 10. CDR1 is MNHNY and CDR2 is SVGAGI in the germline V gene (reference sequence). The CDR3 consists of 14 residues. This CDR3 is CASTKTGAGQPQHF. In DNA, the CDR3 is TGTGCCAGCACCAAAACAGGGGCAGGCCAGCCCCAGCATTTT.

The CDR3 nucleotides are TGTGCCAGCAGTTCGTCCGGGAGAAGGACCGGGGAGCTGTTTTTT. Translated, it gives CASSSSGRRTGELFF. The rearrangement links TRBV6-5 to TRBJ2-2, with D tentatively TRBD2 (6 bases). Germline V gene data show CDR1 as MNHEY and CDR2 as SVGAGI. V lost 4 bases and J 5 bases, leaving 14 bases between the germline ends. There are 15 residues in the CDR3.

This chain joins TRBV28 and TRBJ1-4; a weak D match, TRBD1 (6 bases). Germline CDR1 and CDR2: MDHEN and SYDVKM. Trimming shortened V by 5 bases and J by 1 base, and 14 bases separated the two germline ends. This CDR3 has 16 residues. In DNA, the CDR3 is TGTGCCAGCAGTCAACCGCCGGGACAAACTAATGAAAAACTGTTTTTT. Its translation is CASSQPPGQTNEKLFF.

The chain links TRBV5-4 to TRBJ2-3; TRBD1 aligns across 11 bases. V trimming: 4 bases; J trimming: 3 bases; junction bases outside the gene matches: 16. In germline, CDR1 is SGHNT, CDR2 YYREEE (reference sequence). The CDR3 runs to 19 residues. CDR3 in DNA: TGTGCCAGCAGCAGCAAGGACAGGGGGCTAAGTTCCAGGACAGATACGCAGTATTTT. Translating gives CASSSKDRGLSSRTDTQYF.

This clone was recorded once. CDR3 in amino acids: CATSRPGGAYEQYF. The CDR3 nucleotides read TGTGCCACCAGCAGACCGGGGGGAGCCTACGAGCAGTACTTC. The chain couples TRBV15 to TRBJ2-7, with 7 nucleotides matching TRBD2. CDR1 and CDR2 from the germline V gene are LNHNV and YYDKDF (reference sequence). This CDR3 is 14 amino acids long. The V segment lost 2 bases and the J segment 2 bases; nucleotides outside the gene matches: 3. Looking up the rest from reference TRBV15 and TRBJ2-7 gives the full variable domain: DAMVIQNPRYQVTQFGKPVTLSCSQTLNHNVMYWYQQKSSQAPKLLFHYYDKDFNNEADTPDNFQSRRPNTSFCFLDIRSPGLGDTAMYLCATSRPGGAYEQYFGPGTRLTVT.

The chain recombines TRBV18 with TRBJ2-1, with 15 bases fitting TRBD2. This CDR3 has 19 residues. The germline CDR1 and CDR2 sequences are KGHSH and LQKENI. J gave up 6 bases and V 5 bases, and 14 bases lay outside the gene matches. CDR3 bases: TGTGCCAGCTCATCCCAAGGGCGGACTAGCGGGAGGGCCGGCAATGAGCAGTTCTTC. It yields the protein CASSSQGRTSGRAGNEQFF.

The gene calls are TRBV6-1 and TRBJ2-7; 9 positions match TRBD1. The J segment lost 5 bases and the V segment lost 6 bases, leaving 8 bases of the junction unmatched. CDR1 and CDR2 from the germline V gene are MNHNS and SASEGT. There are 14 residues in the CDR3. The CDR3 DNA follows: TGTGCCAGCAGACTTCACAGGGGGCTGGACGAGCAGTACTTC. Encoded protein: CASRLHRGLDEQYF.

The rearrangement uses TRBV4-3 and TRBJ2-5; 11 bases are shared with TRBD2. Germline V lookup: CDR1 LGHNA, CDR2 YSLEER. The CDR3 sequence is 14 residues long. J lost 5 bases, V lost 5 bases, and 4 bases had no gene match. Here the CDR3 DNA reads TGCGCCAGCAGCGCCCTAGCGGGAGGCGAGACCCAGTACTTC. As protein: CASSALAGGETQYF.

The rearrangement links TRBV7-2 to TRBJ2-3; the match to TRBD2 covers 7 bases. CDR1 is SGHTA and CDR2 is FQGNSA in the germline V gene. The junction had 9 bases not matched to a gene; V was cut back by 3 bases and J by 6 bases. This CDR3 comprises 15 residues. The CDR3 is CASSFSGPTGDTQYF. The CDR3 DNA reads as TGTGCCAGCAGCTTTAGCGGGCCTACCGGGGATACGCAGTATTTT.

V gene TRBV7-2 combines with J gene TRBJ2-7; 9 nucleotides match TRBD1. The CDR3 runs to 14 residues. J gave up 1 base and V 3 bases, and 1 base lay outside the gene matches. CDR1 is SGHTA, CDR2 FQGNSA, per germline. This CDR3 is CASSLGTGSYEQYF. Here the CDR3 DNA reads TGTGCCAGCAGCTTGGGGACAGGGTCCTACGAGCAGTACTTC.

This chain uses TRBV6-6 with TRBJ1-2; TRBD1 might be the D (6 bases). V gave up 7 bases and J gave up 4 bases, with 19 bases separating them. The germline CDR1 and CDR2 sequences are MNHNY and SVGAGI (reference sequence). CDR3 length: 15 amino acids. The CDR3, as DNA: TGTGCCAGCAACGATTATGAAGAAGGGGGCTATGGCTACACCTTC. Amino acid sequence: CASNDYEEGGYGYTF.

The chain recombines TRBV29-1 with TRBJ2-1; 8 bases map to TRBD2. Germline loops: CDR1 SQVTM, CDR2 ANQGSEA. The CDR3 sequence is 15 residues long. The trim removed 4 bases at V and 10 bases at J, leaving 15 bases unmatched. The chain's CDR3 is CSVGSGGTVPREQFF. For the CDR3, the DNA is TGCAGCGTTGGTTCGGGAGGGACTGTACCGAGGGAGCAGTTCTTC.

The CDR3 coding sequence is TGTGCCAGCAGCTTACAGGGAAGAACCGGGGAGCTGTTTTTT. This translates into CASSLQGRTGELFF. The chain combines TRBV7-3 with TRBJ2-2, with TRBD1 as a possible D gene (5 bases). The V and J ends lost 2 bases and 5 bases respectively, with 9 bases between them. CDR1 SGHTA and CDR2 FQGTGA come from the germline V gene. The CDR3 loop spans 14 amino acids.

CDR3: CSVEDKRGLETQYF. CDR3 bases: TGCAGCGTTGAAGATAAGAGGGGACTAGAGACCCAGTACTTC. J is TRBJ2-5 and V is TRBV29-1, with a weak D call TRBD2 (6 bases). The CDR3 loop spans 14 amino acids. Germline CDR1 and CDR2: SQVTM and ANQGSEA. Trimming pared 0 bases from V and 4 bases from J, leaving 12 bases between.

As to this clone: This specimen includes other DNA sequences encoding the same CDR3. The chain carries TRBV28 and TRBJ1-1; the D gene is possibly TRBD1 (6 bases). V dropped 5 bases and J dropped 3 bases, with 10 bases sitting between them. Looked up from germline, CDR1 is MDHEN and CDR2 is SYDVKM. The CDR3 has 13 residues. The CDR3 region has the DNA TGTGCCAGCAGTACACAGGGATACACTGAAGCTTTCTTT. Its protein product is CASSTQGYTEAFF. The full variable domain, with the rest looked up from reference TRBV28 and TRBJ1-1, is DVKVTQSSRYLVKRTGEKVFLECVQDMDHENMFWYRQDPGLGLRLIYFSYDVKMKEKGDIPEGYSVSREKKERFSLILESASTNQTSMYLCASSTQGYTEAFFGQGTRLTVV.

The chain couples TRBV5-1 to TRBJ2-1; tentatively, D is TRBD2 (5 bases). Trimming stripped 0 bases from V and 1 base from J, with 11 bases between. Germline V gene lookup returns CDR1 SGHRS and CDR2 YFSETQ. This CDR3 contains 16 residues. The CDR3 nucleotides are TGCGCCAGCAGCTTGGACCGGACTTCTTCCTACAATGAGCAGTTCTTC. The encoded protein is CASSLDRTSSYNEQFF.

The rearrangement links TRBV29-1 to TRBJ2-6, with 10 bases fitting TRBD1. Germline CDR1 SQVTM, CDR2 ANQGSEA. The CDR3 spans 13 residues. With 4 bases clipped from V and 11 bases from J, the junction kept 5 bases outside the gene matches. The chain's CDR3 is CSVGEGTGDVLTF. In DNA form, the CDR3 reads TGCAGCGTTGGGGAGGGGACAGGGGACGTCCTGACTTTC.

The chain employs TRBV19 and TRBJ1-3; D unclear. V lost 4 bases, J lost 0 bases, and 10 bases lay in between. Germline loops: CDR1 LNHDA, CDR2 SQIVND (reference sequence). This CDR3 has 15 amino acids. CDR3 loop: CASSKTPDSGNTIYF. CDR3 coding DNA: TGTGCCAGTAGTAAGACACCTGACTCTGGAAACACCATATATTTT.

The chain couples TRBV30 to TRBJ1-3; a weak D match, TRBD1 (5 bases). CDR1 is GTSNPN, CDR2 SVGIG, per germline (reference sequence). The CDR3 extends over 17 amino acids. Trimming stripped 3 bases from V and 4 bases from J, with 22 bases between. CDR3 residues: CAWSALSAGYGGNTIYF. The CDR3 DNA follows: TGTGCCTGGAGCGCCCTTTCCGCAGGGTATGGAGGAAACACCATATATTTT.

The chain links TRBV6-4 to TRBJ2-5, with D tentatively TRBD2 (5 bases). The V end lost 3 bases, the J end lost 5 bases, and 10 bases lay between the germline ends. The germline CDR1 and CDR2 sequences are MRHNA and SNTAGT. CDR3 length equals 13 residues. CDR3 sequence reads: CASSESWEETQYF. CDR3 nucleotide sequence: TGTGCCAGCAGTGAGAGTTGGGAGGAGACCCAGTACTTC.

The CDR3 loop reads CASSESGRINEQFF. DNA for the CDR3: TGTGCCAGCAGTGAGAGCGGGAGGATCAATGAGCAGTTCTTC. This chain joins TRBV6-4 and TRBJ2-1; 9 positions match TRBD2. With V trimmed by 3 bases and J by 6 bases, 3 bases remained unmatched. CDR1 and CDR2 (germline): MRHNA, SNTAGT. The CDR3 runs 14 residues.

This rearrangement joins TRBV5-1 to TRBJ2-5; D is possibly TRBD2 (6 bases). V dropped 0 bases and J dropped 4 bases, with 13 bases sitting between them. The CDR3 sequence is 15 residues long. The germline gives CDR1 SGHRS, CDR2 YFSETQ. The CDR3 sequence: CASSLGLGNRETQYF. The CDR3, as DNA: TGCGCCAGCAGCTTGGGACTAGGAAATAGAGAGACCCAGTACTTC.

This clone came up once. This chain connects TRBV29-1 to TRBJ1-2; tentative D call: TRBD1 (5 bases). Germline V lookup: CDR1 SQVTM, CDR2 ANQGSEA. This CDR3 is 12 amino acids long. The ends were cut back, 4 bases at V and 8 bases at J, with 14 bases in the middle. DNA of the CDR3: TGCAGCGTTGCCTTCCAGGGAGGGGGCTACACCTTC. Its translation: CSVAFQGGGYTF. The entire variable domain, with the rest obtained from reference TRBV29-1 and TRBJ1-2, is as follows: SAVISQKPSRDICQRGTSLTIQCQVDSQVTMMFWYRQQPGQSLTLIATANQGSEATYESGFVIDKFPISRPNLTFSTLTVSNMSPEDSSIYLCSVAFQGGGYTFGSGTRLTVV.